This T cell receptor beta chain was sequenced for a study of graft-versus-host responses after intestinal transplantation. Using immunoSEQ multiplex PCR, the repertoire was profiled, and TCRdb retains in-frame clones only, with some absent. Altogether tens of thousands of clones are present, roughly 84% being singletons, with the ten largest covering 0.39%. This clone has just a few counts. Its antigen is unidentified. CDR1 is SGHDN, CDR2 FVKESK, per germline. The CDR3 spans 19 residues. V was trimmed by 2 bases and J by 7 bases, leaving 29 bases between them. This receptor was obtained from a human donor who was the organ donor for an intestinal transplant. The rearrangement links TRBV14 to TRBJ1-2; D may be TRBD1 (6 bases). Sequenced material: unstimulated CD4+ T cells sorted from spleen or lymph node cells, taken before transplant. The CDR3 reads CASSQSQGKEQGDQRGYTF. CDR3 nucleotide sequence: TGTGCCAGCAGCCAAAGTCAGGGGAAGGAACAAGGGGATCAGCGTGGCTACACCTTC.